The sequence of this T cell receptor (beta chain) was determined in a study of shared clonotypes between healthy human individuals. This CDR3 is 15 amino acids long. The germline CDR1 and CDR2 sequences are MNHNS and SASEGT. Germline trimming cut 7 bases from V and 9 bases from J; bases unmatched to any gene: 9. Sequenced by immunoSEQ multiplex PCR; TCRdb stores in-frame clones only, minus some. The sample includes about 1.5 million clones, 95% to 99% of them seen just once. Source material: naive CD4+ T cells sorted from blood. Regarding subset: CD45RA+ positively selected. The clonotype was recovered from a man aged 25 to 45 in good health. The chain uses TRBV6-1 and TRBJ2-1, with 13 bases matching TRBD2. CDR3 in DNA: TGTGCCAGCACCCCTGGGACTAGCGGGAACGGTGAGCAGTTCTTC. As protein: CASTPGTSGNGEQFF.